Listed below are T cell receptor beta chains from one sample, sequenced in a study of multiple sclerosis patients with progressive multifocal leukoencephalopathy. Data came from immunoSEQ multiplex PCR; TCRdb stores just in-frame clones and leaves some out. The sample shows tens of thousands of clones, 80% to 95% of them seen only once. The material sequenced was PBMCs. The receptors here all came from a man aged 25-40 years with multiple sclerosis. Both conserved end residues are part of each CDR3. Each record gives: clone size, V gene, J gene, D gene, CDR3 DNA, CDR3 protein. A D gene is named only where the DNA matches it firmly. A row's size may be missing; if present it is once, few, many or a size class.

NA	TRBV5-8	TRBJ1-1	NA	TGTGCCAGCAGCCCCCGTAGGCAGGTTTCAGCTTTCTTT	CASSPRRQVSAFF
NA	TRBV6-5	TRBJ1-2	TRBD1	TGTGCCAGCAGCTGGACAGGGAAAGGCTACACCTTC	CASSWTGKGYTF
NA	TRBV4-3	TRBJ2-2	TRBD2	TGCGCCAGCAGCCCATCACTAGCGGGTCACACCGGGGAGCTGTTTTTT	CASSPSLAGHTGELFF
NA	TRBV15	TRBJ1-4	NA	TGTGCCACCAGCAGACCGACAGAGCACAGGGTAGCTAATGAAAAACTGTTTTTT	CATSRPTEHRVANEKLFF
NA	TRBV7-8	TRBJ2-1	NA	TGTGCCAGCAGCTTAGTGGCAGGGAATGAGCAGTTCTTC	CASSLVAGNEQFF
NA	TRBV19	TRBJ1-5	TRBD1	TGTGCCAGTCGGGACAGCCGAAATCCTTTGCCCCAGCATTTT	CASRDSRNPLPQHF
NA	TRBV5-1	TRBJ1-1	NA	TGCGCCAGCTCGGAGGCCTATCACCTTATGAACACTGAAGCTTTCTTT	CASSEAYHLMNTEAFF
NA	TRBV5-1	TRBJ2-3	TRBD2	TGCGCCAGCAGCTTGGCCCCTAGCGGGAGCGGCACAGATACGCAGTATTTT	CASSLAPSGSGTDTQYF
NA	TRBV7-9	TRBJ2-1	TRBD2	TGTGCCAGCAGCCCTTTCGGAGCGGGAGGAGGGGGCAATGAGCAGTTCTTC	CASSPFGAGGGGNEQFF
NA	TRBV10-3	TRBJ1-1	NA	TGTGCCATCAGTGAGTCGAGCAGCTTACTGAACACTGAAGCTTTCTTT	CAISESSSLLNTEAFF
NA	TRBV19	TRBJ2-2	NA	TGTGCTGGAGCATCCTGGAACACCGGGGAGCTGTTTTTT	CAGASWNTGELFF
few	TRBV7-8	TRBJ1-1	NA	TGTGCCAGCAGCTTACGGGTCACTGAAGCTTTCTTT	CASSLRVTEAFF
NA	TRBV5-5	TRBJ1-1	NA	TGTGCCAGCAGCTTTATGAACACTGAAGCTTTCTTT	CASSFMNTEAFF
few	TRBV5-4	TRBJ1-2	TRBD1	TGTGCCAGCAGCTTGGGGACAGGGTTGGGTGGCTACACCTTC	CASSLGTGLGGYTF
once	TRBV4-3	TRBJ2-7	TRBD2	TGCGCCAGCAGCCAAGATTTCGCTGGGGGGGCCTACGAGCAGTACTTC	CASSQDFAGGAYEQYF
NA	TRBV7-2	TRBJ1-3	NA	TGTGCCAGCAGCTTAGCCGGTACGAACTATGGAAACACCATATATTTT	CASSLAGTNYGNTIYF
NA	TRBV7-6	TRBJ2-5	TRBD2	TGTGCCAGCAGCCTTAGCGGGAGGGCAGAGACCCAGTACTTC	CASSLSGRAETQYF
once	TRBV27	TRBJ2-7	TRBD1	TGTGCCAGCAGTCCGCGGACAGGGGTGACCTACGAGCAGTACTTC	CASSPRTGVTYEQYF
NA	TRBV5-6	TRBJ1-2	NA	TGTGCCAGCAGCCCTCTCGGGGGGTCTAACTATGGCTACACCTTC	CASSPLGGSNYGYTF
NA	TRBV5-1	TRBJ2-5	NA	TGCGCCAGCAGCTTTGCCGGGCACGGGGCCCAGTACTTC	CASSFAGHGAQYF